This TCR beta chain is drawn from a study of CD8 T cells in ankylosing spondylitis. Study-level results: Ankylosing spondylitis blood seemed to carry a telltale TCR beta motif made of under ten highly homologous variants.

From germline, CDR1 is LGHNA and CDR2 YSLEER. Trimming cost V 2 bases and J 1 base, with 11 bases left between them. The CDR3 spans 16 residues. TCRdb re-analysed the 5' RACE reads in MiXCR, keeping a single row per CDR3 protein. The sample shows about 330,000 distinct CDR3 sequences, roughly 8% of them seen only once. In the case of this clonotype: Its antigen is undetermined.

Sequenced input: blood, either unsorted or a sorted T cell fraction (not recorded which). The TCR sequence derives from a male donor with ankylosing spondylitis. The gene calls are TRBV4-3 and TRBJ2-2, with D tentatively TRBD2 (6 bases). CDR3 sequence reads: CASSQFPGVNTGELFF. CDR3 DNA sequence: TGCGCCAGCAGCCAATTCCCGGGAGTGAACACCGGGGAGCTGTTTTTT.